Presented here are 5 T cell receptor beta chains from one specimen sequenced in a study of blood T cell repertoires in COVID-19. Generated by immunoSEQ multiplex PCR, the TCRdb table keeps only in-frame clones and is missing some. The sample has about 180,000 clones, around 85% seen once. Source material: PBMCs or T cells enriched from blood (not recorded which). The receptor source for this set is a man aged 35 to 55 who had recovered from COVID-19.

The chain uses TRBV30 and TRBJ1-3, with D maybe TRBD1 (6 bases). Germline lookup yields CDR1 GTSNPN and CDR2 SVGIG (reference sequence). The CDR3 extends over 13 amino acids. With 4 bases removed from V and 4 bases from J, the gap between germline ends came to 11 bases. CDR3: CAWTGGAGNTIYF. The CDR3 region has the DNA TGTGCCTGGACGGGGGGCGCAGGAAACACCATATATTTT.

The chain combines TRBV3-1 (or the pseudogene TRBV3-2) with TRBJ2-2, with TRBD2 matching 12 bases. J lost 5 bases, V lost 11 bases, and 3 bases had no gene match. CDR1 LGHDT and CDR2 YNNKEL come from the germline V gene (reference sequence). The CDR3 totals 13 residues. The CDR3 spells CAGGTSGTGELFF. CDR3 sequence (DNA): TGTGCCGGGGGGACTAGCGGGACCGGGGAGCTGTTTTTT.

The CDR3 DNA is TGTGCCAGCAGTGGGGACAGGGGCGAAGATACGCAGTATTTT. Translated, it gives CASSGDRGEDTQYF. This rearrangement joins TRBV25-1 to TRBJ2-3, with TRBD1 matching over 10 bases. Germline V gene data show CDR1 as MGHDK and CDR2 as SYGVNS. Trimming took 4 bases from V and 5 from J; bases not matched to a gene: 3. This CDR3 has 14 residues.

V and J are TRBV6-5 and TRBJ1-4; D not resolved. CDR1 is MNHEY, CDR2 SVGAGI, per germline. V lost 0 bases to trimming and J lost 8 bases, with 13 bases between them. CDR3 length equals 15 residues. CDR3 sequence reads: CASSYSRGTGEKLFF. In DNA form, the CDR3 reads TGTGCCAGCAGTTACTCGAGAGGAACGGGGGAAAAACTGTTTTTT.

The V gene is TRBV19, the J gene TRBJ2-5; D possibly corresponds to TRBD2 (5 bases). V was trimmed by 3 bases and J by 0 bases, leaving 8 bases between them. Germline values: CDR1 LNHDA, CDR2 SQIVND (reference sequence). The CDR3 spans 14 residues. CDR3 loop: CASSISGNQETQYF. The CDR3 nucleotides read TGTGCCAGTAGTATTTCGGGGAACCAAGAGACCCAGTACTTC.